These T cell receptor beta chains were read from a single sample in a study of identical twins. TCRdb fed the 5' RACE reads into MiXCR, producing one record per CDR3 protein. This table has about 660,000 distinct CDR3 sequences, over 8.5% appearing once. The sample was also reused in another study, on yellow fever vaccine responses in identical twins.

Sample: PBMCs. These receptors all come from a woman between 18 and 29 years old in good health. Both conserved end residues are part of each CDR3. Fields, in order: clone size, V gene, D gene, J gene, CDR3 protein, CDR3 DNA. D genes are given only for firm matches. The size field is filled for only some rows; it gives once, few, many or a size class.

few	TRBV11-2	TRBD2	TRBJ2-5	CASSGTSGFIQETQYF	TGTGCCAGCAGCGGGACTAGCGGATTTATACAAGAGACCCAGTACTTC
NA	TRBV19	TRBD1	TRBJ2-5	CASSASGTEETQYF	TGTGCCAGTAGTGCCTCCGGGACAGAAGAGACCCAGTACTTC
NA	TRBV7-9	NA	TRBJ2-5	CASRMSSQETQYF	TGTGCCAGCAGGATGTCCAGTCAAGAGACCCAGTACTTC
few	TRBV20-1	NA	TRBJ2-1	CSARGGVNEQFF	TGCAGTGCTAGAGGAGGGGTCAATGAGCAGTTCTTC
few	TRBV11-2	TRBD1	TRBJ2-2	CASSRQGPFTGELFF	TGTGCCAGCAGCCGACAGGGGCCGTTCACCGGGGAGCTGTTTTTT
many	TRBV7-8	NA	TRBJ2-1	CASSPNSEQFF	TGTGCCAGCAGCCCGAACAGTGAGCAGTTCTTC
NA	TRBV7-8	NA	TRBJ1-2	CASSPRTAATTNYGYTF	TGTGCCAGCAGCCCAAGGACAGCGGCGACCACTAACTATGGCTACACCTTC
few	TRBV12-5	NA	TRBJ2-2	CASGLYDGELFF	TGTGCTAGTGGTCTGTACGACGGGGAGCTGTTTTTT
few	TRBV10-2	NA	TRBJ2-3	CASCGTRGVFTQYF	TGCGCCAGCTGCGGGACCCGAGGGGTTTTCACGCAGTATTTT
few	TRBV7-2	TRBD2	TRBJ2-5	CASRPRGGEGETQYF	TGTGCCAGCAGGCCTCGGGGGGGCGAAGGTGAGACCCAGTACTTC
many	TRBV10-2	TRBD2	TRBJ2-1	CASSLAGLEQFF	TGCGCCAGTTCTCTAGCGGGACTTGAGCAGTTCTTC
NA	TRBV7-9	NA	TRBJ2-7	CASRNTGGSYEQYF	TGTGCCAGCAGAAATACTGGGGGGTCCTACGAGCAGTACTTC
NA	TRBV12-3/TRBV12-4	NA	TRBJ2-3	CASSLPVSDTQYF	TGTGCCAGCAGTCTCCCGGTGTCAGATACGCAGTATTTT
NA	TRBV27	NA	TRBJ1-1	CASSLGEKAFF	TGTGCCAGCAGTTTGGGGGAGAAAGCTTTCTTT
NA	TRBV4-3	NA	TRBJ2-2	CASSQDRVSGSAGELFF	TGCGCCAGCAGCCAAGACAGGGTTTCTGGTTCCGCCGGGGAGCTGTTTTTT
many	TRBV12-3/TRBV12-4	TRBD2	TRBJ2-7	CASRATGTSSYEQYF	TGTGCCAGCAGGGCTACCGGGACTAGCTCCTACGAGCAGTACTTC
many	TRBV10-3	TRBD2	TRBJ2-3	CASSGLAGSHTDTQYF	TGTGCCAGCTCGGGACTAGCGGGGTCTCACACAGATACGCAGTATTTT
many	TRBV12-3/TRBV12-4	NA	TRBJ1-1	CASSLMQGEAFF	TGTGCCAGCAGTTTAATGCAGGGTGAAGCTTTCTTT
few	TRBV29-1	TRBD2	TRBJ2-1	CSVEWVSSGRALNEQFF	TGCAGCGTTGAATGGGTATCTAGCGGGAGGGCCTTAAATGAGCAGTTCTTC
NA	TRBV5-5	TRBD1	TRBJ1-1	CASSLGQGRAEAFF	TGTGCCAGCAGCCTCGGACAGGGAAGGGCTGAAGCTTTCTTT
few	TRBV28	NA	TRBJ2-3	CASSFSWRSTDTQYF	TGTGCCAGCAGTTTTAGCTGGAGAAGCACAGATACGCAGTATTTT
few	TRBV7-6	NA	TRBJ2-7	CASSLGPGVGSYEQYF	TGTGCCAGCAGCTTAGGACCGGGAGTGGGATCCTACGAGCAGTACTTC
NA	TRBV19	TRBD1	TRBJ2-7	CASSVAGQGAYEQYF	TGTGCCAGTAGTGTCGCGGGACAGGGGGCCTACGAGCAGTACTTC
few	TRBV28	NA	TRBJ2-3	CASSALTIQARDAWLLGTQYF	TGTGCCAGCAGTGCCCTCACAATCCAAGCACGGGACGCATGGCTGCTAGGAACGCAGTATTTT
NA	TRBV7-8	NA	TRBJ1-5	CASSLGVPGDNQPQHF	TGTGCCAGCAGCTTAGGTGTACCTGGTGACAATCAGCCCCAGCATTTT
many	TRBV4-2	TRBD2	TRBJ2-2	CASSSVGGTGELFF	TGTGCCAGCAGCTCAGTCGGGGGGACCGGGGAGCTGTTTTTT